Here is one TCR beta chain with its context. The clone's antigen remains unknown. No base quality values were provided; no much bigger clone lies one nucleotide off. The sample belongs to a study of patients and donors after allogeneic stem cell transplantation (dated by TCRdb to about 2020). From the germline V gene (reference sequence), CDR1 is SEHNR and CDR2 is FQNEAQ. There are 12 amino acids in the CDR3, from cysteine to phenylalanine inclusive. Only CDR3 DNA is held: 36 bases, read in frame from base 1. The trim is 5 bases for V and 7 bases for J, with a gap of 12 bases between the germline ends. The library came from RT-PCR. The sequencer listed for this sample is NextSeq 550. Through fastp at Q25 and MiXCR, TCRdb rebuilt clones from the public reads, retaining in-frame beta chains. When rows share a CDR3 protein, they turn into one entry using the most common DNA and genes. The sample yields fewer than 200,000 distinct CDR3 sequences; about 30% were counted once. The ten largest clones capture roughly 3.2% of the sample.

Source material: blood, either unsorted or a sorted T cell fraction (not recorded which). The chain is assembled from TRBV7-9 and TRBJ2-7, with no D gene named confidently. The clonotype was recovered from a human donor who was either an allogeneic HSCT recipient or a stem cell or donor lymphocyte infusion donor (not recorded which). It is not recorded whose cells these are; they may come from a transplant donor. The nucleotide sequence reads as follows: TGTGCCAGCAGCCCCAGCGTCCTGGAGCAGTACTTC. Protein translation: CASSPSVLEQYF. Here the CDR3 is joined to the reference TRBV7-9 and TRBJ2-7 genes, and the full variable domain is: DTGVSQNPRHKITKRGQNVTFRCDPISEHNRLYWYRQTLGQGPEFLTYFQNEAQLEKSRLLSDRFSAERPKGSFSTLEIQRTEQGDSAMYLCASSPSVLEQYFGPGTRLTVT.